The entry below describes one T cell receptor beta chain. The protocol was immunoSEQ multiplex PCR, while the TCRdb copy is restricted to in-frame clones and leaves out a portion. The table has under 15,000 clones, roughly 93% seen once. These data originate in a study of blood T cell repertoires in COVID-19. About the study: Sites across the United States, Italy and Spain contributed samples from acute and convalescent COVID-19.

After removal of 5 bases from V and 9 bases from J, the junction contained 10 bases not matched to a gene. CDR1 and CDR2 from the germline V gene are SGHTA and FQGNSA. The length of the CDR3 is 14 residues. The sequencing input was peripheral blood. This chain links TRBV7-2 with TRBJ2-4; TRBD1 aligns across 7 bases. This receptor was identified in a human donor in a cohort sampled during active COVID-19. DNA for the CDR3: TGTGCCAGCAGCCCCCGGACAGGAGAGGTCATTCAGTACTTC. It encodes CASSPRTGEVIQYF.